Listed below are T cell receptor beta chains from one sample, sequenced in a study of CD8+CD57+ T cells in acquired aplastic anemia. TCRdb independently ran MiXCR on the reads; one entry per CDR3 protein. The sample lists about 190,000 distinct CDR3 sequences, around 59% occurring once. The sequenced material came from sorted CD4+, CD8+, or CD8+CD57+ T cells (not recorded which) from PBMCs. The source of these receptors is a human donor in good health, serving as a control. Each CDR3 is given with its conserved first and last residue. The D gene is left open where the match is weak. The size entry is marked missing in some rows and otherwise reads once, few, many or a size class.

J gene: TRBJ1-5
clone size: .
V gene: TRBV19
D gene: .
CDR3 DNA: TGTGCCAGTAGTACCGGTAGACAGCCCCAGCATTTT
CDR3 protein: CASSTGRQPQHF

J gene: TRBJ2-2
clone size: .
V gene: TRBV7-8
D gene: TRBD2
CDR3 DNA: TGTGCCAGCAGCCTTAGCGGGGGGTCGAACACCGGGGAGCTGTTTTTT
CDR3 protein: CASSLSGGSNTGELFF

J gene: TRBJ1-1
clone size: .
V gene: TRBV20-1
D gene: .
CDR3 DNA: TGCAGTGCTAGCCCCCCCAGGGGAGCTTTCTTT
CDR3 protein: CSASPPRGAFF

J gene: TRBJ1-5
clone size: .
V gene: TRBV7-6
D gene: TRBD1
CDR3 DNA: TGTGCCAGCAGCCGCAACAGGGGTGGCAATCAGCCCCAGCATTTT
CDR3 protein: CASSRNRGGNQPQHF

J gene: TRBJ1-1
clone size: .
V gene: TRBV20-1
D gene: .
CDR3 DNA: TGCAGTGCTAGGGGGGTAGGGGCCACTGAAGCTTTCTTT
CDR3 protein: CSARGVGATEAFF

J gene: TRBJ1-5
clone size: .
V gene: TRBV24-1
D gene: .
CDR3 DNA: TGTGCCACCAGTCCCGGGCTCGGTCGGCCCCAGCATTTC
CDR3 protein: CATSPGLGRPQHF

J gene: TRBJ1-1
clone size: .
V gene: TRBV7-2
D gene: .
CDR3 DNA: TGCGCCAGCAGCCAAGAATTCCGAGAGTCCACTGAAGCTTTCTTT
CDR3 protein: CASSQEFRESTEAFF

J gene: TRBJ2-1
clone size: many
V gene: TRBV7-2
D gene: .
CDR3 DNA: TGTGCCAGCAGCTTATCGAGAAGCTCCTACAATGAGCAGTTCTTC
CDR3 protein: CASSLSRSSYNEQFF

J gene: TRBJ2-5
clone size: .
V gene: TRBV19
D gene: TRBD1
CDR3 DNA: TGTGCCAGCAGCCATCGGACAGGGGTCGGTGAGACCCAGTACTTC
CDR3 protein: CASSHRTGVGETQYF

J gene: TRBJ1-5
clone size: .
V gene: TRBV15
D gene: .
CDR3 DNA: TGTGCCACCAGCAGAATCCCCCCGGGACGGAGTATGTGGCCCCAGCATTTT
CDR3 protein: CATSRIPPGRSMWPQHF

J gene: TRBJ2-5
clone size: many
V gene: TRBV25-1
D gene: .
CDR3 DNA: TGTGCCAGCAGTGAGGGCCGCCAGTCGGTGGGGGAAGAGACCCAGTACTTC
CDR3 protein: CASSEGRQSVGEETQYF

J gene: TRBJ1-1
clone size: many
V gene: TRBV24-1
D gene: .
CDR3 DNA: TGTGCCACCAGAGGCGGGACCACTGAAGCTTTCTTT
CDR3 protein: CATRGGTTEAFF

J gene: TRBJ1-1
clone size: many
V gene: TRBV19
D gene: .
CDR3 DNA: TGTGCCAGTAGTATCATGGGGGGCCTCGAAACTGAAGCTTTCTTT
CDR3 protein: CASSIMGGLETEAFF

J gene: TRBJ2-1
clone size: .
V gene: TRBV5-1
D gene: .
CDR3 DNA: TGCGCCAGCAGCTTCTTGGGGGGAGTGTACAATGAGCAGTTCTTC
CDR3 protein: CASSFLGGVYNEQFF

J gene: TRBJ2-3
clone size: .
V gene: TRBV20-1
D gene: .
CDR3 DNA: TGCAGTGCTAGGTGGGAGACAGATACGCAGTATTTT
CDR3 protein: CSARWETDTQYF

J gene: TRBJ2-7
clone size: few
V gene: TRBV2
D gene: .
CDR3 DNA: TGTGCCAGCAGTGAAGCCCCGCGGACAGCTTACGAGCAGTACTTC
CDR3 protein: CASSEAPRTAYEQYF

J gene: TRBJ2-2
clone size: .
V gene: TRBV7-6
D gene: TRBD1
CDR3 DNA: TGTGCCAGCAGCTCCCGGGACAGTACGAACACCGGGGAGCTGTTTTTT
CDR3 protein: CASSSRDSTNTGELFF

J gene: TRBJ1-1
clone size: many
V gene: TRBV10-3
D gene: .
CDR3 DNA: TGTGCCATCAGTGACCGCAGGAGGCAGAACACTGAAGCTTTCTTT
CDR3 protein: CAISDRRRQNTEAFF

J gene: TRBJ2-5
clone size: .
V gene: TRBV7-3
D gene: .
CDR3 DNA: TGTGCCAACCAGGGGGGGACTCAAGGGACCCAGTACTTC
CDR3 protein: CANQGGTQGTQYF

J gene: TRBJ1-5
clone size: many
V gene: TRBV12-3/TRBV12-4
D gene: .
CDR3 DNA: TGTGCCAGCAGCGACAGGACTAGCAATCAGCCCCAGCATTTT
CDR3 protein: CASSDRTSNQPQHF

J gene: TRBJ2-7
clone size: many
V gene: TRBV6-6
D gene: .
CDR3 DNA: TGTGCCAGCAGCTATGCGGTGGGGGGAGTGGGAATAACCTACGAGCAGTACTTC
CDR3 protein: CASSYAVGGVGITYEQYF

J gene: TRBJ2-7
clone size: .
V gene: TRBV20-1
D gene: .
CDR3 DNA: TGCAGTGCTAGGGGGGTGTACGAGCAGTACTTC
CDR3 protein: CSARGVYEQYF

J gene: TRBJ2-1
clone size: .
V gene: TRBV2
D gene: .
CDR3 DNA: TGTGCCAGCAGTGAACTTAGCGCCTACAATGAGCAGTTCTTC
CDR3 protein: CASSELSAYNEQFF

J gene: TRBJ1-3
clone size: .
V gene: TRBV29-1
D gene: .
CDR3 DNA: TGCAGCGTTGGTGAGGGGTCTGGAAACACCATATATTTT
CDR3 protein: CSVGEGSGNTIYF

J gene: TRBJ2-1
clone size: .
V gene: TRBV10-1
D gene: .
CDR3 DNA: TGCGCCAGCAGTGAGTCGACGGGAGTGCAGTTCTTC
CDR3 protein: CASSESTGVQFF

J gene: TRBJ2-3
clone size: few
V gene: TRBV9
D gene: .
CDR3 DNA: TGTGCCAGCAGCTTAGTACCTCAGGGTGCAGATACGCAGTGTTTT
CDR3 protein: CASSLVPQGADTQCF

J gene: TRBJ2-7
clone size: many
V gene: TRBV7-2
D gene: .
CDR3 DNA: TGTGCCAGCAGCTTAGGGTTAGGGACATCGAGCGAGCAGTACTTC
CDR3 protein: CASSLGLGTSSEQYF

J gene: TRBJ1-6
clone size: few
V gene: TRBV18
D gene: TRBD1
CDR3 DNA: TGTGCCAGCTCAACTTCAGGGGGCTATGATTCACCCCTCCACTTT
CDR3 protein: CASSTSGGYDSPLHF

J gene: TRBJ1-5
clone size: many
V gene: TRBV12-3/TRBV12-4
D gene: .
CDR3 DNA: TGTGCCAGCAGCGACGGGACTAGCAATCAGCCCCAGCATTTT
CDR3 protein: CASSDGTSNQPQHF

J gene: TRBJ1-2
clone size: .
V gene: TRBV4-2
D gene: .
CDR3 DNA: TGTGCCAGCAGCCAAGACAGTCGGTTCGACTATGGCTACACCTTC
CDR3 protein: CASSQDSRFDYGYTF

J gene: TRBJ2-2
clone size: .
V gene: TRBV7-9
D gene: TRBD1
CDR3 DNA: TGTGCCAGCAGCCCAGTAACCGGGACAGGCTTT
CDR3 protein: CASSPVTGTGF

J gene: TRBJ2-7
clone size: .
V gene: TRBV6-5
D gene: .
CDR3 DNA: TGTGCCAGCAGCCCCGCAGGACTCCCCGAGCAGTACTTC
CDR3 protein: CASSPAGLPEQYF

J gene: TRBJ2-5
clone size: .
V gene: TRBV20-1
D gene: .
CDR3 DNA: TGCAGTGCTAGCGACAGGGGAGGGGGGAGCCAAGAGACCCAGTACTTC
CDR3 protein: CSASDRGGGSQETQYF

J gene: TRBJ2-3
clone size: many
V gene: TRBV28
D gene: .
CDR3 DNA: TGTGCCAGCAGCTACAGAGATACGCAGTATTTT
CDR3 protein: CASSYRDTQYF

J gene: TRBJ2-3
clone size: .
V gene: TRBV25-1
D gene: .
CDR3 DNA: TGTGCCAGCAGTCGGGGGCTAGGGTGGGCAGATACGCAGTATTTT
CDR3 protein: CASSRGLGWADTQYF

J gene: TRBJ1-5
clone size: .
V gene: TRBV2
D gene: .
CDR3 DNA: TGTGCCAGCAGCGGGCCGCTAAGCAATCAGCCCCAGCATTTT
CDR3 protein: CASSGPLSNQPQHF

J gene: TRBJ1-6
clone size: .
V gene: TRBV5-1
D gene: .
CDR3 DNA: TGCGCCAGCAGCTTAGTCGGCGGGGCGGCACCCCTCCACTTT
CDR3 protein: CASSLVGGAAPLHF

J gene: TRBJ1-2
clone size: .
V gene: TRBV7-2
D gene: TRBD1
CDR3 DNA: TGCGCCAGCAGCCCGGACAGGGGCCCGTATGGCTACACCTTC
CDR3 protein: CASSPDRGPYGYTF

J gene: TRBJ1-1
clone size: many
V gene: TRBV7-9
D gene: .
CDR3 DNA: TGTGCCAGCAGCTTAGCCCACCTAGGGACTGAAGCTTTCTTT
CDR3 protein: CASSLAHLGTEAFF

J gene: TRBJ1-4
clone size: few
V gene: TRBV10-2
D gene: .
CDR3 DNA: TGCGCCAGCAGTGCCTTGGGAGGGGAAAAACTGTTTTTT
CDR3 protein: CASSALGGEKLFF

J gene: TRBJ2-7
clone size: .
V gene: TRBV20-1
D gene: TRBD1
CDR3 DNA: TGCAGTGCTAGGGGGGGGACAGGGCACTACGAGCAGTACTTC
CDR3 protein: CSARGGTGHYEQYF

J gene: TRBJ1-6
clone size: many
V gene: TRBV20-1
D gene: .
CDR3 DNA: TGCAGTGCTAGGTCGGGGAGGCAGCCACTTAATTCACCCCTCCACTTT
CDR3 protein: CSARSGRQPLNSPLHF

J gene: TRBJ2-5
clone size: .
V gene: TRBV20-1
D gene: TRBD2
CDR3 DNA: TGCAGTGCTAGACGACTAGCGGGAGACCAAGAGACCCAGTACTTC
CDR3 protein: CSARRLAGDQETQYF

J gene: TRBJ1-6
clone size: .
V gene: TRBV2
D gene: TRBD1
CDR3 DNA: TGTGCCAGCGATGGTGGGACAGGGTTTTCACCCCTCCACTTT
CDR3 protein: CASDGGTGFSPLHF

J gene: TRBJ2-3
clone size: many
V gene: TRBV12-3/TRBV12-4
D gene: .
CDR3 DNA: TGTGCCAGCAGTGCTGGAACAGATACGCAGTATTTT
CDR3 protein: CASSAGTDTQYF

J gene: TRBJ2-7
clone size: .
V gene: TRBV2
D gene: TRBD1
CDR3 DNA: TGTGCCAGCAGTTTGAGACAGGGAGACAGCGAGCAGTACTTC
CDR3 protein: CASSLRQGDSEQYF

J gene: TRBJ2-1
clone size: .
V gene: TRBV5-4
D gene: TRBD1
CDR3 DNA: TGTGCCAGCAACGCCGGGACAGGGGAGTTCTTC
CDR3 protein: CASNAGTGEFF

J gene: TRBJ1-1
clone size: .
V gene: TRBV20-1
D gene: TRBD1
CDR3 DNA: TGCAGTGCTAGAGCCCGATCGGGGACAGGCCCGCATGAAGCTTTCTTT
CDR3 protein: CSARARSGTGPHEAFF

J gene: TRBJ1-2
clone size: .
V gene: TRBV19
D gene: TRBD1
CDR3 DNA: TGTGCCAGTAGCTTGACAGGGATGGGCGGCGGCTACACCTTC
CDR3 protein: CASSLTGMGGGYTF